This T cell receptor (beta chain) was identified in a study of immune heterogeneity within non-small cell lung tumors. For each sample, template was 450 to 750 ng of bulk tumor genomic DNA. Widely spaced biopsies, several per primary tumor, were obtained at surgery. Curative surgical treatment was performed in patients who had newly diagnosed, untreated non-small cell lung cancer. Using 32 V and 13 J primers, multiplex PCR amplified TCR beta CDR3. Each CDR3 protein is one row after TCRdb ran MiXCR on the multiplex PCR reads. This sample has 9,900 or so distinct CDR3 sequences, with around a quarter found just once. Germline V lookup: CDR1 LNHDA, CDR2 SQIVND (reference sequence). V lost 4 bases and J 5 bases, leaving 9 bases between the germline ends. This CDR3 region has 13 residues.

The chain couples TRBV19 to TRBJ2-1, with D tentatively TRBD1 (5 bases). The source material was lung tumor tissue. The receptor's source is a woman between 45 and 60 years old with non-small cell lung cancer. DNA of the CDR3: TGTGCCAGTAGTAGAGCCAGGGACAATGAGCAGTTCTTC. Translation gives CASSRARDNEQFF.